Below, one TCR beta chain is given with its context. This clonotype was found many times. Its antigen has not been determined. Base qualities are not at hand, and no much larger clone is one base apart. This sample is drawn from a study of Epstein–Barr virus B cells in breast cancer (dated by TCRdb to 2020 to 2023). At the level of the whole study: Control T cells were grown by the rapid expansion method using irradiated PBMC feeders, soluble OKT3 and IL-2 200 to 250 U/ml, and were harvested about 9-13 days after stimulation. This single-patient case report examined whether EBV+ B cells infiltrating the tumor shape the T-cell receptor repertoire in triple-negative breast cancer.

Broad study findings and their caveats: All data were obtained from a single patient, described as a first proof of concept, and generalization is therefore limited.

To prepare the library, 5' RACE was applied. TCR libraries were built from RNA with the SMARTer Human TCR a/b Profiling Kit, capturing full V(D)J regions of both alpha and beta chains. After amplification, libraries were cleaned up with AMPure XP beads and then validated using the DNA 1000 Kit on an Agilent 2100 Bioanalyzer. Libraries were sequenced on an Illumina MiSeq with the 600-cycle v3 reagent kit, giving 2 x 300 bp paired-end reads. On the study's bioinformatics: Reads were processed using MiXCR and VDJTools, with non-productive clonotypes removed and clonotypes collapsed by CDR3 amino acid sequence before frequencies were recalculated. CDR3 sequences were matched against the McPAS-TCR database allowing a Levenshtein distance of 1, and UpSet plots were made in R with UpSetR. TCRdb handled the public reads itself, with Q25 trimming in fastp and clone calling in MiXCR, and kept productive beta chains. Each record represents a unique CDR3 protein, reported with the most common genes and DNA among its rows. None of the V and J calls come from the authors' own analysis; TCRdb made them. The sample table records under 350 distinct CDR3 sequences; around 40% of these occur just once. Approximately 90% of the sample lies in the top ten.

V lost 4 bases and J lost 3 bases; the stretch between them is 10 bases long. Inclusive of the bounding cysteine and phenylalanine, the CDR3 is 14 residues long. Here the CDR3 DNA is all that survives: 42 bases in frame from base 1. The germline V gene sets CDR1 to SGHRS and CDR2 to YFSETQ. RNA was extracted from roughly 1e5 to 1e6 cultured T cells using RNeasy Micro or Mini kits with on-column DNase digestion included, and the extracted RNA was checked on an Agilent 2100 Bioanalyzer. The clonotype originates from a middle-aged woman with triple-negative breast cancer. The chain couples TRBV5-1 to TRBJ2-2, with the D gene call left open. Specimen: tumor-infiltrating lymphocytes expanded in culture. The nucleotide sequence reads TGCGCCAGCAGCGTGCGTTCGGACACCGGGGAGCTGTTTTTT. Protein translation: CASSVRSDTGELFF.